The 26 T cell receptor beta chains reported below all come from one sample, sequenced in a study of early T cells in non-severe SARS-CoV-2 infection. TCRdb re-analysed the 5' RACE reads in MiXCR, keeping a single row per CDR3 protein. The sample shows approximately 65,000 distinct CDR3 sequences, around 13% of them seen only once. Sequenced input: whole blood. These receptors were taken from an adult who was a healthcare worker with PCR-confirmed SARS-CoV-2 infection or an uninfected control (not recorded which).

The rearrangement uses TRBV29-1 and TRBJ1-1, with D perhaps matching TRBD1 (5 bases). Germline V gene data show CDR1 as SQVTM and CDR2 as ANQGSEA. Trimming left V 3 bases short and J 4 bases short, with 9 bases between. CDR3 length: 12 residues. The CDR3 protein is CSVEGLLTEAFF. Here the CDR3 DNA reads TGCAGCGTTGAGGGACTTCTCACTGAAGCTTTCTTT. Filled out from reference TRBV29-1 and TRBJ1-1, the complete variable domain reads SAVISQKPSRDICQRGTSLTIQCQVDSQVTMMFWYRQQPGQSLTLIATANQGSEATYESGFVIDKFPISRPNLTFSTLTVSNMSPEDSSIYLCSVEGLLTEAFFGQGTRLTVV.

The gene calls are TRBV6-6 and TRBJ1-2; tentative D call: TRBD1 (5 bases). Germline CDR1 reads MNHNY; CDR2 reads SVGAGI (reference sequence). CDR3 length: 14 amino acids. V was trimmed by 2 bases and J by 6 bases, leaving 13 bases between them. In nucleotides, the CDR3 is TGTGCCAGCAGTTACGAGGGGCGCGTAAATGGCTACACCTTC. Translating gives CASSYEGRVNGYTF.

V gene TRBV4-3 combines with J gene TRBJ2-6; D is possibly TRBD1 (6 bases). Germline loops: CDR1 LGHNA, CDR2 YSLEER. The CDR3 has 18 residues. V lost 2 bases, J lost 0 bases, and 14 bases lay in between. CDR3 bases: TGCGCCAGCAGCCAATGGACAGATCGGCGCTCTGGGGCCAACGTCCTGACTTTC. It translates to CASSQWTDRRSGANVLTF.

This sequence joins TRBV6-5 and TRBJ1-4; D possibly corresponds to TRBD1 (6 bases). The V end was cut by 6 bases, the J end by 6 bases, with 14 bases between. The CDR3 consists of 14 residues. Germline CDR1 is MNHEY and CDR2 is SVGAGI. Here the CDR3 reads CASRTGGLHEKLFF. In DNA, the CDR3 is TGTGCCAGCAGGACGGGGGGCCTCCATGAAAAACTGTTTTTT.

This clonotype was counted many times. The J gene is TRBJ2-1, the V gene TRBV12-5, with D possibly being TRBD2 (7 bases). The CDR3 runs 16 residues. The germline gives CDR1 LGHNT, CDR2 FRNRAP. V was shortened by 2 bases and J by 4 bases, with 15 bases between the two germline ends. This chain's CDR3 is CASGLNARGLYNEQFF. In DNA, the CDR3 is TGTGCTAGTGGTTTGAACGCGCGGGGGCTTTACAATGAGCAGTTCTTC.

The chain couples TRBV27 to TRBJ1-1; D gene uncertain. The CDR3 length is 12 residues. Germline V gene lookup returns CDR1 MNHEY and CDR2 SMNVEV (reference sequence). V shed 6 bases and J shed 7 bases, with 12 bases lying between them. The CDR3 loop is CASRSAAYEAFF. CDR3 sequence (DNA): TGTGCCAGCAGATCCGCGGCATATGAAGCTTTCTTT.

This clonotype was seen a handful of times. The chain has TRBV7-9 and TRBJ2-1; D not certain. This CDR3 region has 12 residues. Germline CDR1 and CDR2: SEHNR and FQNEAQ (reference sequence). Trimming left V 3 bases short and J 6 bases short, with 6 bases between. The CDR3 nucleotides are TGTGCCAGCAGCTTTGGACCCAATGAGCAGTTCTTC. It specifies CASSFGPNEQFF.

In this sample, this clonotype turned up many times. The V and J genes are TRBV29-1 and TRBJ2-7; either TRBD1 or TRBD2 may fit D (5 bases each). V was clipped by 6 bases and J by 7 bases, with 13 bases between them. CDR1 SQVTM and CDR2 ANQGSEA come from the germline V gene. CDR3 length: 11 amino acids. The CDR3 loop is CSVPWDGEQYF. CDR3 nucleotides: TGCAGCGTCCCCTGGGACGGGGAGCAGTACTTC.

The table lists this clonotype with a few counts. The genes are TRBV6-1 and TRBJ1-2; D unclear. Trimming removed 10 bases from V and 4 bases from J, with 19 bases in between. In germline, CDR1 is MNHNS, CDR2 SASEGT. The CDR3 consists of 14 residues. The CDR3 nucleotides read TGTGCCATCAAAGGGAGGGTATTGGCCTATGGCTACACCTTC. Translating gives CAIKGRVLAYGYTF.

This clonotype was observed at least ten times. The gene calls are TRBV4-1 and TRBJ2-1; D is unclear. V lost 1 base and J 1 base, leaving 11 bases between the germline ends. The germline V gene encodes CDR1 MGHRA and CDR2 YSYEKL. The CDR3 consists of 16 residues. CDR3 amino acids: CASSQVNLLSYNEQFF. The CDR3 DNA sequence: TGCGCCAGCAGCCAAGTGAATCTCCTATCCTACAATGAGCAGTTCTTC.

This chain links TRBV27 with TRBJ1-4, with unresolved D. There are 16 residues in the CDR3. Deletions cut 2 bases from V and 3 bases from J, with 13 bases between. Germline loops: CDR1 MNHEY, CDR2 SMNVEV (reference sequence). The CDR3 reads CASSLRPLGANEKLFF. DNA for the CDR3: TGTGCCAGCAGTTTAAGGCCTCTGGGAGCTAATGAAAAACTGTTTTTT.

Here the CDR3 reads CSALMRGATDTQYF. In DNA form, the CDR3 reads TGCAGTGCTCTAATGCGGGGGGCGACAGATACGCAGTATTTT. The gene calls are TRBV20-1 and TRBJ2-3; 8 bases agree with TRBD2. This CDR3 contains 14 residues. The germline V gene encodes CDR1 DFQATT and CDR2 SNEGSKA (reference sequence). V lost 5 bases to trimming and J lost 3 bases; unmatched junction nucleotides: 7.

There are many counts of this clonotype. The gene calls are TRBV20-1 and TRBJ1-4, with 7 bases fitting TRBD1. Germline CDR1 and CDR2: DFQATT and SNEGSKA (reference sequence). J lost 8 bases, V lost 3 bases, and 12 bases had no gene match. The CDR3 totals 15 residues. DNA for the CDR3: TGCAGTGCTAGCCCACCGACAGGGTTGTCGGAAAAACTGTTTTTT. This sequence encodes CSASPPTGLSEKLFF.

This clonotype has a handful of counts. V and J are TRBV28 and TRBJ2-1; 11 positions agree with TRBD1. The germline V gene has CDR1 MDHEN and CDR2 SYDVKM. Losses at the gene ends were 6 bases for V and 9 bases for J; bases not matched to a gene: 10. This CDR3 spans 15 amino acids. The CDR3, as DNA: TGTGCCAGCAGCGCTCGGGACAGGGGGTTGAGTGAGCAGTTCTTC. This gives the protein CASSARDRGLSEQFF.

V usage is TRBV11-2 and J usage is TRBJ2-5; 7 bases map to TRBD1. The CDR3 is made up of 15 amino acids. Germline V gives CDR1 SGHAT, CDR2 FQNNGV. The J segment lost 4 bases and the V segment lost 4 bases, leaving 9 bases of the junction unmatched. The CDR3 sequence is CASSSTSHRGETQYF. The CDR3 DNA follows: TGTGCCAGCAGCTCCACCAGCCACAGGGGAGAGACCCAGTACTTC.

The table lists this clonotype with many counts. This chain joins TRBV7-3 and TRBJ2-7, with D uncertain. The CDR3 totals 13 residues. Trimming shortened V by 5 bases and J by 4 bases, and 12 bases separated the two germline ends. Germline-derived CDR1 and CDR2 are SGHTA and FQGTGA. The DNA for the CDR3 is TGTGCCAGCAGCCCGAAAAGTGGTTACGAGCAGTACTTC. It is translated as CASSPKSGYEQYF.

The chain employs TRBV2 and TRBJ2-3; D is undetermined. The CDR3 sequence is 11 residues long. Germline CDR1 SNHLY, CDR2 FYNNEI. Trimming removed 7 bases from V and 3 bases from J, with 5 bases in between. DNA for the CDR3: TGTGCCAGCACTGTAACAGATACGCAGTATTTT. Protein product: CASTVTDTQYF.

There are many counts of this clonotype. This chain joins TRBV7-9 and TRBJ1-4; D uncertain. This CDR3 is 15 amino acids long. V was pared by 5 bases and J by 4 bases, with 14 bases between. Germline V CDR1 and CDR2: SEHNR, FQNEAQ (reference sequence). CDR3 protein: CASSQHSGFNEKLFF. CDR3 nucleotides: TGTGCCAGCAGCCAGCACTCAGGATTTAATGAAAAACTGTTTTTT.

This clonotype occurred a few times. The V gene is TRBV2, the J gene TRBJ2-2; unclear D gene. V lost 6 bases, J lost 7 bases, and 9 bases lay in between. Germline CDR1 is SNHLY and CDR2 is FYNNEI. CDR3 size: 12 residues. CDR3 sequence reads: CASRGDIGELFF. The CDR3 DNA sequence: TGTGCCAGCAGGGGTGACATCGGGGAGCTGTTTTTT.

This clonotype was found a few times. The gene calls are TRBV20-1 and TRBJ2-5, with 10 bases aligning to TRBD2. CDR3 length: 16 amino acids. V dropped 0 bases and J dropped 4; count of bases not matched to a gene: 8. Germline V gene lookup returns CDR1 DFQATT and CDR2 SNEGSKA (reference sequence). This chain's CDR3 is CSARDLLAGESETQYF. The CDR3 DNA reads as TGCAGTGCTAGAGATCTTCTAGCGGGGGAGTCAGAGACCCAGTACTTC.

Worth noting for this clonotype: Here the CDR3 omits its conserved ending phenylalanine or tryptophan, so a read error is the likely source. This chain links TRBV14 with TRBJ2-1; possible D gene TRBD1, 6 bases. This CDR3 comprises 12 residues. The ends were cut back, 4 bases at V and 8 bases at J, with 9 bases in the middle. The germline gives CDR1 SGHDN, CDR2 FVKESK. The CDR3: CASSPRTDEQFS. The CDR3 DNA reads as TGTGCCAGCAGCCCGAGGACAGATGAGCAGTTCTCC.

This clonotype was observed a few times. The rearrangement uses TRBV6-1 and TRBJ2-7; 7 positions match TRBD1. Germline CDR1 reads MNHNS; CDR2 reads SASEGT. There are 15 residues in the CDR3. V trimming: 3 bases; J trimming: 0 bases; junction bases outside the gene matches: 5. Written as DNA, the CDR3 is TGTGCCAGCAGTGACCGGGACAGTAGCTCCTACGAGCAGTACTTC. Protein: CASSDRDSSSYEQYF.

The CDR3 DNA follows: TGTGCCAGCAGAGGGGACCTCTTCCTCGACTATAATTCACCCCTCCACTTT. This codes for CASRGDLFLDYNSPLHF. The chain is built from TRBV28 and TRBJ1-6; possible D gene TRBD1, 5 bases. Trimming removed 6 bases at V and 3 bases at J, with 18 bases between. This CDR3 has 17 amino acids. CDR1 is MDHEN, CDR2 SYDVKM, per germline.

This clonotype was seen repeatedly, ten times or more. This rearrangement joins TRBV20-1 to TRBJ1-6; TRBD1 matches at 7 bases. Germline V lookup: CDR1 DFQATT, CDR2 SNEGSKA (reference sequence). CDR3 size: 14 residues. With 3 bases clipped from V and 5 bases from J, the junction kept 4 bases outside the gene matches. DNA of the CDR3: TGCAGTGCTAGTGTGACAGGGAATAATTCACCCCTCCACTTT. Residues: CSASVTGNNSPLHF.

The sample holds a few counts of this clonotype. V is TRBV12-3 or TRBV12-4 and J is TRBJ2-3, with TRBD2 identical over 8 bases. J was trimmed by 5 bases and V by 5 bases; bases with no gene match: 9. The CDR3 sequence is 15 residues long. The CDR3 reads CASSLRRGVVDTQYF. The CDR3 region has the DNA TGTGCCAGCAGTCTCCGGCGGGGGGTGGTAGATACGCAGTATTTT.

This clonotype was seen many times. The rearrangement joins TRBV29-1 to TRBJ2-1, with 7 positions matching TRBD1. The CDR3 contains 14 residues. V gave up 3 bases and J gave up 2 bases; unmatched junction bases: 4. From germline, CDR1 is SQVTM and CDR2 ANQGSEA. CDR3 residues: CSVEDRRPYNEQFF. The CDR3 nucleotides read TGCAGCGTTGAGGACAGGAGACCCTACAATGAGCAGTTCTTC.